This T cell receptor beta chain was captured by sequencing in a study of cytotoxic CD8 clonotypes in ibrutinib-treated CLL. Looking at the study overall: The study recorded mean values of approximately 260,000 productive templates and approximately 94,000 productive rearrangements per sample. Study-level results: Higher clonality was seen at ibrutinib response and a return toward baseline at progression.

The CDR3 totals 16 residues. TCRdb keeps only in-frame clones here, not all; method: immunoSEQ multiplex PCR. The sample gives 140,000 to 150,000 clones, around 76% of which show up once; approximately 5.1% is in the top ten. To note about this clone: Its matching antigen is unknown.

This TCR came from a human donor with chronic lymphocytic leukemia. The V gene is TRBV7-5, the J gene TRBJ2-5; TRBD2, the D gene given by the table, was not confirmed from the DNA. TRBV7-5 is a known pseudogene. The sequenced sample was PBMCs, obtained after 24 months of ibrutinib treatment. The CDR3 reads CARSLEASGGGETQYF. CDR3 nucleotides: TGTGCCAGAAGCTTAGAGGCTAGCGGGGGGGGAGAGACCCAGTACTTC.